One sample yielded the 8 T cell receptor beta chains listed below, sequenced in a study of blood T cell repertoires in COVID-19. Only in-frame clones appear in the TCRdb table, and some are missing; sequencing was by immunoSEQ multiplex PCR. This sample has about 61,000 clones, with approximately 86% found just once. Sequenced sample: peripheral blood. These receptor sequences come from a man in his 70s with acute or convalescent COVID-19.

This chain connects TRBV7-3 to TRBJ2-1; possible D gene TRBD2, 7 bases. The germline V gene has CDR1 SGHTA and CDR2 FQGTGA. The CDR3 loop spans 16 amino acids. Trimming shortened V by 4 bases and J by 5 bases, and 18 bases separated the two germline ends. In nucleotides, the CDR3 is TGTGCCAGCAGCTCCCCCCTCGCGGGGGCCCACAATGAGCAGTTCTTC. It encodes CASSSPLAGAHNEQFF. The full variable domain, with the rest looked up from reference TRBV7-3 and TRBJ2-1, is GAGVSQTPSNKVTEKGKYVELRCDPISGHTALYWYRQSLGQGPEFLIYFQGTGAADDSGLPNDRFFAVRPEGSVSTLKIQRTERGDSAVYLCASSSPLAGAHNEQFFGPGTRLTVL.

This clone was detected a few times. The V call is TRBV18, the J call TRBJ2-5; D remains unclear. CDR1 is KGHSH, CDR2 LQKENI, per germline. Trimming took 2 bases from V and 4 from J, leaving 11 bases between them. This CDR3 contains 14 residues. CDR3 DNA: TGTGCCAGCTCACCAGCTTCTAAACGAGAGACCCAGTACTTC. Its protein is CASSPASKRETQYF.

This chain joins TRBV10-1 and TRBJ2-1, with 8 bases matching TRBD1. Germline-derived CDR1 and CDR2 are WNHNN and SYGVQD (reference sequence). This CDR3 has 17 amino acids. The trim removed 7 bases at V and 8 bases at J, leaving 19 bases unmatched. For the CDR3, the DNA is TGCGCCAGCAAACAGCTCAGACAGGGGCGGTTTGACGATGAGCAGTTCTTC. Amino acid sequence: CASKQLRQGRFDDEQFF.

This sequence joins TRBV7-9 and TRBJ2-3; perhaps TRBD1 as D (6 bases). This CDR3 region has 13 residues. Germline V gene data show CDR1 as SEHNR and CDR2 as FQNEAQ (reference sequence). V shed 1 base and J shed 6 bases, with 8 bases lying between them. In DNA form, the CDR3 reads TGTGCCAGCAGCTTAGTAACAGGGGATACGCAGTATTTT. Protein product: CASSLVTGDTQYF.

The chain recombines TRBV5-1 with TRBJ1-2, with 7 bases lining up with TRBD1. The CDR3 runs to 15 residues. The V segment lost 0 bases and the J segment 3 bases; nucleotides outside the gene matches: 5. Per the germline V gene, CDR1 is SGHRS and CDR2 is YFSETQ. CDR3 sequence: CASSLGRRGDYGYTF. The CDR3 DNA sequence: TGCGCCAGCAGCTTGGGTCGCAGGGGGGACTATGGCTACACCTTC. The full variable domain, its missing parts supplied by reference TRBV5-1 and TRBJ1-2, is KAGVTQTPRYLIKTRGQQVTLSCSPISGHRSVSWYQQTPGQGLQFLFEYFSETQRNKGNFPGRFSGRQFSNSRSEMNVSTLELGDSALYLCASSLGRRGDYGYTFGSGTRLTVV.

This clone was picked up one time. This chain uses TRBV4-1 with TRBJ2-1, with D possibly being TRBD1 (5 bases). Trimming cost V 7 bases and J 4 bases, with 26 bases left between them. Looked up from germline, CDR1 is MGHRA and CDR2 is YSYEKL. The CDR3 has 18 amino acids. The CDR3 is CASTLSHPLVQGYNEQFF. Here the CDR3 DNA reads TGCGCCAGCACCTTGTCCCACCCTCTTGTCCAGGGTTACAATGAGCAGTTCTTC.

The genes are TRBV6-5 and TRBJ1-4; 7 bases map to TRBD1. This CDR3 has 14 residues. Germline V gene data show CDR1 as MNHEY and CDR2 as SVGAGI. V dropped 5 bases and J dropped 5; count of bases not matched to a gene: 5. DNA of the CDR3: TGTGCCAGCAGTCCGGGACAGTTAAATGAAAAACTGTTTTTT. This gives the protein CASSPGQLNEKLFF.

This sequence joins TRBV19 and TRBJ2-5, with 7 nucleotides matching TRBD1. CDR3 length equals 17 residues. CDR1 is LNHDA, CDR2 SQIVND, per germline (reference sequence). V dropped 5 bases and J dropped 3; count of bases not matched to a gene: 15. CDR3 sequence reads: CASSALGEGAREETQYF. The CDR3, as DNA: TGTGCCAGTAGTGCCCTCGGAGAGGGGGCGCGGGAAGAGACCCAGTACTTC.